The 8 T cell receptor beta chains in this list originate from one sample, sequenced in a study of CD8 T cells in ankylosing spondylitis. TCRdb independently ran MiXCR on the 5' RACE reads; one entry per CDR3 protein. In the table there are 470,000 or so distinct CDR3 sequences, roughly 26% of which are singletons. Findings of the study overall: Characteristic, it appeared, of ankylosing spondylitis blood was a TCR beta motif of about eight highly homologous variants.

For these TCRs, the target antigens are not known. Sequencing input: blood, either unsorted or a sorted T cell fraction (not recorded which). The source of these receptors is a male donor with ankylosing spondylitis.

This chain links TRBV7-2 with TRBJ2-7; 8 nucleotides agree with TRBD2. V gave up 2 bases and J gave up 3 bases; unmatched junction bases: 3. Germline V CDR1 and CDR2: SGHTA, FQGNSA. The CDR3 contains 14 residues. The CDR3 DNA reads as TGTGCCAGCAGCTTACGGGAGGGTAGCTACGAGCAGTACGTC. Its protein product is CASSLREGSYEQYV.

This clonotype was counted a few times. The V gene is TRBV2, the J gene TRBJ1-1, with 8 bases aligning to TRBD1. The germline gives CDR1 SNHLY, CDR2 FYNNEI. V dropped 6 bases and J dropped 5; count of bases not matched to a gene: 5. The CDR3 is made up of 13 amino acids. CDR3 in amino acids: CASRYRGSTEAFF. CDR3 nucleotides: TGTGCCAGCAGATACAGGGGGAGTACTGAAGCTTTCTTT.

The J gene is TRBJ1-1, the V gene TRBV29-1, with 7 positions matching TRBD1. The length of the CDR3 is 12 residues. Germline CDR1 and CDR2: SQVTM and ANQGSEA. The ends lost 7 bases at V and 7 bases at J; junction bases unmatched: 9. CDR3 region: CSASQGGIEAFF. The CDR3 DNA reads as TGCAGCGCATCCCAGGGGGGAATTGAAGCTTTCTTT.

V usage is TRBV5-5 and J usage is TRBJ2-7; D is uncertain. V lost 1 base to trimming and J lost 2 bases, with 4 bases between them. The CDR3 totals 12 residues. CDR1 SGHKS and CDR2 YYEKEE come from the germline V gene (reference sequence). The CDR3 DNA reads TGTGCCAGCAGCTTGATGGCCTACGAGCAGTACTTC. Its translation: CASSLMAYEQYF.

The chain combines TRBV21-1 with TRBJ2-3; the DNA was not compared with TRBD1, the D call given in the table. TRBV21-1 is flagged as a pseudogene. The CDR3 extends over 20 amino acids. Written as DNA, the CDR3 is TGTGCCAGCAGCAAAGATGGGCTCAGAGGCGGGGGTGGTTACACAGATACGCAGTATTTT. This sequence encodes CASSKDGLRGGGGYTDTQYF.

This clonotype was seen a handful of times. DNA for the CDR3: TGTGCCAGCAGCCGGACAGACTCTGGAAACACCATATATTTT. Translated: CASSRTDSGNTIYF. This chain uses TRBV3-1 with TRBJ1-3; D possibly corresponds to TRBD1 (6 bases). This CDR3 is 14 amino acids long. CDR1 is LGHDT and CDR2 is YNNKEL in the germline V gene (reference sequence). With 4 bases removed from V and 0 bases from J, the gap between germline ends came to 7 bases.

The chain links TRBV20-1 to TRBJ2-3; D unclear. CDR1 and CDR2 from the germline V gene are DFQATT and SNEGSKA (reference sequence). This CDR3 has 13 residues. V shed 4 bases and J shed 1 base, with 9 bases lying between them. CDR3 region: CSAKTSGTDTQYF. The CDR3 region has the DNA TGCAGTGCTAAAACCTCCGGCACAGATACGCAGTATTTT.

This clonotype was seen more than once but under ten times. The rearrangement uses TRBV5-1 and TRBJ2-1; 10 nucleotides match TRBD2. Trimming took 4 bases from V and 9 from J; bases not matched to a gene: 10. CDR1 is SGHRS, CDR2 YFSETQ, per germline. CDR3 length equals 15 residues. The chain's CDR3 is CASSGLAGVNPEQFF. The CDR3 DNA reads TGCGCCAGCAGCGGCCTAGCGGGAGTTAATCCTGAGCAGTTCTTC. The entire variable domain, with the rest obtained from reference TRBV5-1 and TRBJ2-1, is as follows: KAGVTQTPRYLIKTRGQQVTLSCSPISGHRSVSWYQQTPGQGLQFLFEYFSETQRNKGNFPGRFSGRQFSNSRSEMNVSTLELGDSALYLCASSGLAGVNPEQFFGPGTRLTVL.